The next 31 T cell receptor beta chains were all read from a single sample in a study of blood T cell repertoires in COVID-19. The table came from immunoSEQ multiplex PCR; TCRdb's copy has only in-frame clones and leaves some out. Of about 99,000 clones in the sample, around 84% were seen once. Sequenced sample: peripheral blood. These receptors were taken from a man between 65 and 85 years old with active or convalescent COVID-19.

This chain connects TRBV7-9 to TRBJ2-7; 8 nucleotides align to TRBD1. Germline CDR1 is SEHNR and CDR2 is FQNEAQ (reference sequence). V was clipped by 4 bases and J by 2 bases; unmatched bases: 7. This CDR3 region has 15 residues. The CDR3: CASSSQTGAAYEQYF. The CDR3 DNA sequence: TGTGCCAGCAGCTCCCAGACAGGGGCGGCCTACGAGCAGTACTTC.

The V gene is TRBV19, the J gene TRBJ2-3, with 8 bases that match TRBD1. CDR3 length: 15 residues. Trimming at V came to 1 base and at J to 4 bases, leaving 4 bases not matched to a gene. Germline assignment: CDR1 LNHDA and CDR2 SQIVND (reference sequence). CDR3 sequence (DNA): TGTGCCAGTAGTATAGGGACAGGGAGGTCAGATACGCAGTATTTT. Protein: CASSIGTGRSDTQYF.

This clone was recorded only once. The CDR3, as DNA: TGTGCCAGTAAGTCTAGCGGGGGGGCTTACAATGAGCAGTTCTTC. Protein: CASKSSGGAYNEQFF. The chain carries TRBV19 and TRBJ2-1, with TRBD2 matching over 12 bases. The CDR3 consists of 15 residues. Germline V lookup: CDR1 LNHDA, CDR2 SQIVND (reference sequence). V lost 7 bases and J lost 4; bases outside the gene matches: 5.

CDR3 in amino acids: CAWTHQRGGWSGEQFF. CDR3 coding DNA: TGTGCCTGGACGCACCAGCGGGGGGGCTGGTCGGGTGAGCAGTTCTTC. The chain recombines TRBV30 with TRBJ2-1; 10 positions match TRBD2. V trimming: 4 bases; J trimming: 9 bases; junction bases outside the gene matches: 15. Germline V gene data show CDR1 as GTSNPN and CDR2 as SVGIG (reference sequence). CDR3 length: 16 residues.

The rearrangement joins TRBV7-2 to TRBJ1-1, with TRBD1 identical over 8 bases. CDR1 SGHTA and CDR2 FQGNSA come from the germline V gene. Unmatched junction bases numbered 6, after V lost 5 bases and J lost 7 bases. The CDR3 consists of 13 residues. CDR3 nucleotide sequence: TGTGCCAGCAGCCGGACAGGGATTGTTGAAGCTTTCTTT. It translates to CASSRTGIVEAFF.

The CDR3 sequence: CASSLGGASYEQYF. CDR3 bases: TGTGCCAGCAGCCTGGGGGGAGCCTCCTACGAGCAGTACTTC. The chain links TRBV5-4 to TRBJ2-7, with D perhaps TRBD2 (6 bases). CDR3 length: 14 residues. V shed 4 bases and J shed 0 bases, with 11 bases lying between them. Germline values: CDR1 SGHNT, CDR2 YYREEE (reference sequence).

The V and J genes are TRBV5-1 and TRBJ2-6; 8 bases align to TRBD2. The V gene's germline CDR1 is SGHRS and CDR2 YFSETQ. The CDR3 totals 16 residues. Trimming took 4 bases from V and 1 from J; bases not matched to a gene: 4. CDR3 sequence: CASSPPGGSGANVLTF. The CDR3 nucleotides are TGCGCCAGCAGCCCGCCGGGGGGGTCTGGGGCCAACGTCCTGACTTTC.

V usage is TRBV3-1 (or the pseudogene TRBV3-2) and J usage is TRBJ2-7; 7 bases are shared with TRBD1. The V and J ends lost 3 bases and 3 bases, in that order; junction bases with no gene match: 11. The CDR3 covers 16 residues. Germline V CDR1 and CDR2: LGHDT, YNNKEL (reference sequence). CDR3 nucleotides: TGTGCCAGCAGCCATCTCTCCGGGACAGAAGGCTACGAGCAGTACTTC. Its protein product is CASSHLSGTEGYEQYF.

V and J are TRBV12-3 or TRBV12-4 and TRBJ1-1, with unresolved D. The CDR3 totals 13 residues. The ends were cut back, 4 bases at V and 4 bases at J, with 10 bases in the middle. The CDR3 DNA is TGTGCCAGCAGTTCGGGTGGCTTCACTGAAGCTTTCTTT. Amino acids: CASSSGGFTEAFF.

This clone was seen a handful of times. The CDR3 sequence: CASSPERVGEADNYGYTF. The CDR3 region has the DNA TGTGCCAGCAGTCCCGAACGGGTGGGGGAGGCTGATAACTATGGCTACACCTTC. This chain connects TRBV6-6 to TRBJ1-2; perhaps TRBD1 as D (5 bases). The CDR3 runs 18 residues. Trimming left V 5 bases short and J 1 base short, with 23 bases between. Germline V lookup: CDR1 MNHNY, CDR2 SVGAGI (reference sequence).

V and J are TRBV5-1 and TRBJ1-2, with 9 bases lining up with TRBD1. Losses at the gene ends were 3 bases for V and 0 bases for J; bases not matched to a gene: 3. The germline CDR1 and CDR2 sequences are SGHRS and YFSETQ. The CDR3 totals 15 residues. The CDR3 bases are TGCGCCAGCAGCTACACAGGGGGCTCTAACTATGGCTACACCTTC. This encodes CASSYTGGSNYGYTF.

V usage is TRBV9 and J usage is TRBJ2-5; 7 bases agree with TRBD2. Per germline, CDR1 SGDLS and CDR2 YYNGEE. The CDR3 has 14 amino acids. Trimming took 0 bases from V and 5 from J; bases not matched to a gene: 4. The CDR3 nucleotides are TGTGCCAGCAGCGTAGGTCCCGGGAGGGAGACCCAGTACTTC. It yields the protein CASSVGPGRETQYF.

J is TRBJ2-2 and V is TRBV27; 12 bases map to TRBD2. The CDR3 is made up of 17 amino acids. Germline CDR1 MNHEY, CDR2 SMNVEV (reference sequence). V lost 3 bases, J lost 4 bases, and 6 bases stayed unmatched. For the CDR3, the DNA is TGTGCCAGCAGTTTCCGACTAGCGGGGGCCCTCACCGGGGAGCTGTTTTTT. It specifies CASSFRLAGALTGELFF.

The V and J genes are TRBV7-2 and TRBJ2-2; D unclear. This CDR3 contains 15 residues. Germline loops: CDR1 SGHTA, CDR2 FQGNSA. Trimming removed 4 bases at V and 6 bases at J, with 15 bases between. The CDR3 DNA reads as TGTGCCAGCAGCTCCCAATCGAGCGTCCCCGGGGAGCTGTTTTTT. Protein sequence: CASSSQSSVPGELFF.

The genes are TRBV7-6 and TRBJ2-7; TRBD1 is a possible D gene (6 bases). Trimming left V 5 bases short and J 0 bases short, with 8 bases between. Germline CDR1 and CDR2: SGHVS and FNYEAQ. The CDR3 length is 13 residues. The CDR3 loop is CASSATGSYEQYF. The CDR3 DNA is TGTGCCAGCAGCGCGACAGGCTCCTACGAGCAGTACTTC.

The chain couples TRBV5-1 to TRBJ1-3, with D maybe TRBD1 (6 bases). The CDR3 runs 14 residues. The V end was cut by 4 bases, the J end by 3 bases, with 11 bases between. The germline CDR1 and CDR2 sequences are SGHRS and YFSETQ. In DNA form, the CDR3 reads TGCGCCAGCAGCCCCAGGACAGATGGAAACACCATATATTTT. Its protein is CASSPRTDGNTIYF.

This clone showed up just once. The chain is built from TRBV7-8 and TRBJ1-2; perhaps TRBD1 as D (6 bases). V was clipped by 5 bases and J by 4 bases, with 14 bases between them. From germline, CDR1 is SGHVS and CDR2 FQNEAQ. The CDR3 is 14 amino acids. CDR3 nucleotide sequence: TGTGCCAGCAGCCACACAGGGTCGGGCTATGGCTACACCTTC. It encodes CASSHTGSGYGYTF.

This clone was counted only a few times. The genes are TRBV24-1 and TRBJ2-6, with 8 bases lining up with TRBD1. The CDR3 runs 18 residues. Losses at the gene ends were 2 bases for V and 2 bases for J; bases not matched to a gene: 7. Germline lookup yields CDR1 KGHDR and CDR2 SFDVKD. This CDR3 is CATSDSGGKNTGANVLTF. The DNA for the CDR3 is TGTGCCACCAGTGATTCAGGGGGCAAGAACACTGGGGCCAACGTCCTGACTTTC.

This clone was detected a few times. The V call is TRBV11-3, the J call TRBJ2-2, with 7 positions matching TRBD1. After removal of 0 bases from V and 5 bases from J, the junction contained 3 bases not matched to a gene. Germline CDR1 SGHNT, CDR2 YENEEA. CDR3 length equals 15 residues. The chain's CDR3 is CASSLEGGRTGELFF. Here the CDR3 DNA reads TGTGCCAGCAGCTTAGAAGGGGGCCGGACCGGGGAGCTGTTTTTT.

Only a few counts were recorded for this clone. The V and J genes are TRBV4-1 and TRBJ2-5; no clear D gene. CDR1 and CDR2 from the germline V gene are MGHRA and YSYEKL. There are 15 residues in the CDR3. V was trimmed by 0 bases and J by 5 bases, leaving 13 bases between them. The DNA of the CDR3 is TGCGCCAGCAGCCAAGAGGTTTCAGGTCGGGAGACCCAGTACTTC. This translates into CASSQEVSGRETQYF.

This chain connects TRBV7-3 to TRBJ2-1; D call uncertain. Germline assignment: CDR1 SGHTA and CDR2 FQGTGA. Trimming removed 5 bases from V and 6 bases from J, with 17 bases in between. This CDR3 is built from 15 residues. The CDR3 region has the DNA TGTGCCAGCAGCCGGCTCGGGTCGGTCGGCAATGAGCAGTTCTTC. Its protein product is CASSRLGSVGNEQFF.

CDR3 DNA sequence: TGTGCCAGCAAACCACAGGGGTTCTCCTACGAGCAGTACTTC. Protein: CASKPQGFSYEQYF. The rearrangement uses TRBV6-5 and TRBJ2-7; 7 positions match TRBD1. Trimming took 7 bases from V and 0 from J; bases not matched to a gene: 6. This CDR3 is built from 14 residues. The germline CDR1 and CDR2 sequences are MNHEY and SVGAGI.

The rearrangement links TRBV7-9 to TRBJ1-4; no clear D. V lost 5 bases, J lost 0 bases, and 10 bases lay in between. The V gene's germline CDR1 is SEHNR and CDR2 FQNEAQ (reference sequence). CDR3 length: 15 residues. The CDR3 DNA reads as TGTGCCAGCAGCATAATAGATGCAACTAATGAAAAACTGTTTTTT. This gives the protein CASSIIDATNEKLFF.

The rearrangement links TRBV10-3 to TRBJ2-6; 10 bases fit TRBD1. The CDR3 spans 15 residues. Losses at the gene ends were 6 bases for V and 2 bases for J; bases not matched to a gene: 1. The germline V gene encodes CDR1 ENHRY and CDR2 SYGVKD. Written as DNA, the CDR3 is TGTGCCATCAGGGGACAGGGGACTGGGGCCAACGTCCTGACTTTC. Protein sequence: CAIRGQGTGANVLTF.

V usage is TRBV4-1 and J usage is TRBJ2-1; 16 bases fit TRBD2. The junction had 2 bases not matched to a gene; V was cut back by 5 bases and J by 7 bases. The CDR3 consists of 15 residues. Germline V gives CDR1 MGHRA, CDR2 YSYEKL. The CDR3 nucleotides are TGCGCCAGCAGCGGGACTAGCGGGGGGGCAAATGAGCAGTTCTTC. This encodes CASSGTSGGANEQFF.

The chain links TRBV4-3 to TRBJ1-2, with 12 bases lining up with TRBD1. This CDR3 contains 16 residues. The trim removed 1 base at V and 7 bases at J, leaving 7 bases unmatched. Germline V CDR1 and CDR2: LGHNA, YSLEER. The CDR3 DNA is TGCGCCAGCAGCCAAGGTTTGGGACAGGGGGCGTTTGGCTACACCTTC. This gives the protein CASSQGLGQGAFGYTF.

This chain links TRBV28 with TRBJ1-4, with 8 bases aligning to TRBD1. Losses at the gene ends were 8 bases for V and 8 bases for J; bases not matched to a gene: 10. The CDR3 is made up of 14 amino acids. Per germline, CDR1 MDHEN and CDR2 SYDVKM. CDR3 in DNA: TGTGCCAGCGGGGGAGGGACAGGCCGGGAAAAACTGTTTTTT. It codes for CASGGGTGREKLFF.

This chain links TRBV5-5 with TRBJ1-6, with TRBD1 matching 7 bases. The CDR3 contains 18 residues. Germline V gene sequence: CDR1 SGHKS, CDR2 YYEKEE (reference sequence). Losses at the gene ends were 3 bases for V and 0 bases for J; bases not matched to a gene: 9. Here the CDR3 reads CASSSGQLMSSYNSPLHF. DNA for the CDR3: TGTGCCAGCAGCTCGGGACAGTTGATGAGCTCCTATAATTCACCCCTCCACTTT.

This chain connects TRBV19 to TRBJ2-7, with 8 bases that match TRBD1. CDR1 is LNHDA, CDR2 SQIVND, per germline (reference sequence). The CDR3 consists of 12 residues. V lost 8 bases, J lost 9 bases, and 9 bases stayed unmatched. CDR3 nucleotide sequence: TGTGCCAGTGGTGACAGGGGCAGTTGGCAGTACTTC. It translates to CASGDRGSWQYF.

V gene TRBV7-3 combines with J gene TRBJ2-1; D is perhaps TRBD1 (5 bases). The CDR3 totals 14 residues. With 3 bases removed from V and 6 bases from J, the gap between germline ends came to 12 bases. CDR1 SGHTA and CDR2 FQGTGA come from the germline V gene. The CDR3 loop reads CASSFSRGSNEQFF. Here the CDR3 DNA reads TGTGCCAGCAGCTTCTCTAGGGGATCCAATGAGCAGTTCTTC.

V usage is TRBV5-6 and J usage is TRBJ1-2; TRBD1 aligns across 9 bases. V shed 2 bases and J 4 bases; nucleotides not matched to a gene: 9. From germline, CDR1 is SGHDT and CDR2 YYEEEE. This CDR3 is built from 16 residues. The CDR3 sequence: CASSFSPGQGIYGYTF. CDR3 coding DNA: TGTGCCAGCAGCTTTTCCCCGGGACAGGGAATCTATGGCTACACCTTC.